Below are 4 T cell receptor beta chains sequenced from a single sample in a study of T cell responses to AZD1222 COVID-19 vaccine. The method was immunoSEQ multiplex PCR; TCRdb's version includes in-frame clones alone and lacks a portion of them. In the table there are 150,000 or so clones, about 88% of which are singletons. Here the sequenced sample was peripheral blood, taken on day 0 of AZD1222 vaccination. The origin of the receptors is an adult in good health.

The rearrangement uses TRBV14 and TRBJ2-7; D is perhaps TRBD2 (6 bases). There are 14 residues in the CDR3. The ends were cut back, 3 bases at V and 3 bases at J, with 12 bases in the middle. From germline, CDR1 is SGHDN and CDR2 FVKESK. The CDR3 DNA reads as TGTGCCAGCAGCCAGGGAGGAAGGTACTACGAGCAGTACTTC. Translation: CASSQGGRYYEQYF. Full variable domain (missing parts from reference TRBV14 and TRBJ2-7): EAGVTQFPSHSVIEKGQTVTLRCDPISGHDNLYWYRRVMGKEIKFLLHFVKESKQDESGMPNNRFLAERTGGTYSTLKVQPAELEDSGVYFCASSQGGRYYEQYFGPGTRLTVT.

The rearrangement joins TRBV7-9 to TRBJ2-7, with D maybe TRBD2 (5 bases). The germline V gene has CDR1 SEHNR and CDR2 FQNEAQ (reference sequence). V was cut by 7 bases and J by 3 bases, with 16 bases left in between. The CDR3 has 14 amino acids. The CDR3 bases are TGTGCCAGCACCGTGGAGGACCACCTCTACGAGCAGTACTTC. Protein sequence: CASTVEDHLYEQYF. Combining the CDR3 with reference TRBV7-9 and TRBJ2-7 gives the whole variable domain DTGVSQNPRHKITKRGQNVTFRCDPISEHNRLYWYRQTLGQGPEFLTYFQNEAQLEKSRLLSDRFSAERPKGSFSTLEIQRTEQGDSAMYLCASTVEDHLYEQYFGPGTRLTVT.

The chain joins TRBV5-1 to TRBJ1-6; the D is unclear. The germline V gene encodes CDR1 SGHRS and CDR2 YFSETQ. The ends were cut back, 1 base at V and 9 bases at J, with 5 bases in the middle. The CDR3 is 12 residues long. As DNA, the CDR3 is TGCGCCAGCAGCTTGTATGGTTCACCCCTCCACTTT. It yields the protein CASSLYGSPLHF.

CDR3 protein: CASSTGARYSPLHF. As DNA, the CDR3 is TGTGCCAGCAGCACCGGGGCCAGATATTCACCCCTCCACTTT. The V call is TRBV2, the J call TRBJ1-6; maybe TRBD1 (5 bases). The V end lost 6 bases, the J end lost 8 bases, and 14 bases lay between the germline ends. The CDR3 consists of 14 residues. Germline lookup yields CDR1 SNHLY and CDR2 FYNNEI.